This T cell receptor (beta chain) was found in a study of cytomegalovirus exposure and HLA in healthy donors. This clone has a single count. Vbeta (60) and Jbeta (13) primers were used in the PCR. Sequencing was performed with immunoSEQ multiplex PCR; in TCRdb, only in-frame clones are kept and a portion is missing. The sample has 98,000 or so clones, 60% to 80% seen once; the top ten hold around 7.2%. In germline, CDR1 is MNHNS, CDR2 SASEGT. The CDR3 totals 14 residues. V lost 2 bases to trimming and J lost 2 bases, with 10 bases between them. The sample was PBMCs. The chain uses TRBV6-1 and TRBJ2-7, with a weak D call TRBD1 (5 bases). The source is a female donor in good health and CMV-seronegative. The CDR3 coding sequence is TGTGCCAGCAGTGAAACCAGGGTTCCCTACGAGCAGTACTTC. This sequence encodes CASSETRVPYEQYF.